The rows below give T cell receptor beta chains drawn from one sample of a study of blood T cell repertoires in COVID-19. This table comes from immunoSEQ multiplex PCR, and its TCRdb copy is limited to in-frame clones, with some not included. The sample includes around 94,000 clones, 75% to 85% of them seen just once. The sample was peripheral blood. All receptors come from a human donor in a cohort sampled during active COVID-19. Each CDR3 is given with its conserved first and last residue. The order of the fields is clone size, V gene, J gene, D gene, CDR3 protein, CDR3 DNA. D genes are given only for firm matches. Size is omitted from some rows. Given values are once, few, many or a class for expanded clones.

NA,TRBV5-5,TRBJ1-5,NA,CASSLGNNYSNQPQHF,TGTGCCAGCAGCTTGGGGAACAACTATAGCAATCAGCCCCAGCATTTT
NA,TRBV4-1,TRBJ2-7,NA,CASSQETGAPASYEQYF,TGCGCCAGCAGCCAAGAAACTGGGGCCCCGGCTTCCTACGAGCAGTACTTC
NA,TRBV6-5,TRBJ2-7,NA,CASTKGRSYEQYF,TGTGCCAGCACCAAGGGGCGTTCCTACGAGCAGTACTTC
NA,TRBV15,TRBJ2-7,TRBD1,CATSRARTGSYEQYF,TGTGCCACCAGCAGAGCGAGGACAGGGTCCTACGAGCAGTACTTC
NA,TRBV6-5,TRBJ2-7,TRBD1,CAGRDSYEQYF,TGTGCCGGCCGGGACAGCTACGAGCAGTACTTC
NA,TRBV28,TRBJ2-7,NA,CASSLSSSREQYF,TGTGCCAGCAGTTTATCGTCGAGCAGGGAGCAGTACTTC
medium-sized,TRBV7-9,TRBJ2-7,TRBD2,CASSLARGGRRSYEQYF,TGTGCCAGCAGCTTAGCGCGAGGCGGGAGGAGGTCGTACGAGCAGTACTTC
NA,TRBV3-1/TRBV3-2,TRBJ1-5,NA,CASSPSDRLNQPQHF,TGTGCCAGCAGCCCCTCAGACAGATTAAATCAGCCCCAGCATTTT
NA,TRBV11-2,TRBJ1-2,TRBD1,CASSLGGTGSYGYTF,TGTGCCAGCAGCTTAGGTGGGACAGGGTCCTATGGCTACACCTTC
NA,TRBV4-1,TRBJ2-2,TRBD2,CASSQWTSGNTGELFF,TGCGCCAGCAGCCAATGGACTAGCGGTAACACCGGGGAGCTGTTTTTT
NA,TRBV3-1/TRBV3-2,TRBJ2-5,NA,CASSPRGGGETQYF,TGTGCCAGCAGCCCCCGTGGGGGCGGGGAGACCCAGTACTTC
once,TRBV2,TRBJ1-3,NA,CASRASSGNTIYF,TGTGCCAGCCGCGCGAGCTCTGGAAACACCATATATTTT
NA,TRBV27,TRBJ1-6,NA,CASSKEFLNSPLHF,TGTGCCAGTAGCAAGGAATTTTTGAATTCACCCCTCCACTTT
NA,TRBV18,TRBJ2-1,NA,CASSPPLNEQFF,TGTGCCAGCTCACCACCCCTCAATGAGCAGTTCTTC
NA,TRBV6-5,TRBJ1-5,NA,CASSYSTGGGQPQHF,TGTGCCAGCAGTTACTCGACGGGGGGGGGCCAGCCCCAGCATTTT
once,TRBV7-9,TRBJ2-2,NA,CASRPDRRITGELFF,TGTGCCAGCAGACCCGACCGCAGGATCACCGGGGAGCTGTTTTTT
NA,TRBV5-1,TRBJ2-3,TRBD2,CASSLGAGGEGTDTQYF,TGCGCCAGCAGCTTGGGTGCGGGAGGGGAAGGCACAGATACGCAGTATTTT
NA,TRBV28,TRBJ2-1,NA,CASSGRDSSGQWNEQFF,TGTGCCAGCAGTGGGCGGGACAGTTCAGGCCAATGGAATGAGCAGTTCTTC
NA,TRBV5-1,TRBJ1-2,NA,CASSPPLANYGYTF,TGCGCCAGCAGCCCCCCCTTAGCTAACTATGGCTACACCTTC
NA,TRBV19,TRBJ1-1,TRBD1,CACTGTGGTMNTEAFF,TGTGCCTGTACTGGGACAGGTGGGACCATGAACACTGAAGCTTTCTTT
NA,TRBV5-1,TRBJ1-6,NA,CASRTEHNSPLHF,TGCGCCAGCAGGACAGAACACAATTCACCCCTCCACTTT
NA,TRBV7-9,TRBJ2-1,TRBD2,CASSKLAGTYNEQFF,TGTGCCAGCAGCAAATTAGCGGGAACCTACAATGAGCAGTTCTTC
few,TRBV4-2,TRBJ2-1,TRBD2,CASRLAGAADEQFF,TGTGCCTCCCGACTAGCGGGAGCTGCCGATGAGCAGTTCTTC
NA,TRBV28,TRBJ1-1,NA,CASSLVVGGTEAFF,TGTGCCAGCAGTTTAGTAGTCGGTGGCACTGAAGCTTTCTTT
NA,TRBV27,TRBJ2-7,NA,CASSFLPGLNGEQYF,TGTGCCAGCAGTTTTCTTCCGGGACTCAATGGTGAGCAGTACTTC
few,TRBV2,TRBJ1-6,NA,CASRGGINSPLHF,TGTGCCAGCAGGGGGGGGATTAATTCACCCCTCCACTTT
NA,TRBV2,TRBJ1-3,NA,CASSGEAGNTIYF,TGTGCCAGCAGTGGGGAGGCTGGAAACACCATATATTTT
NA,TRBV24-1,TRBJ2-2,NA,CATSDPLPAGELFF,TGTGCCACCAGTGATCCCCTCCCAGCCGGGGAGCTGTTTTTT
NA,TRBV27,TRBJ1-1,NA,CASSLRGSHTEAFF,TGTGCCAGCAGTTTACGAGGGTCCCACACTGAAGCTTTCTTT
NA,TRBV7-9,TRBJ1-5,NA,CASSAGRAQHF,TGTGCCAGCAGCGCGGGGAGGGCCCAGCATTTT
once,TRBV19,TRBJ1-6,NA,CASSDTGNSPLHF,TGTGCCAGTAGTGACACAGGGAATTCACCCCTCCACTTT
few,TRBV11-2,TRBJ2-7,TRBD1,CASSLAEGAYEQYF,TGTGCCAGCAGCTTAGCCGAGGGGGCGTACGAGCAGTACTTC
few,TRBV3-1/TRBV3-2,TRBJ2-7,NA,CASSPGLSSSYEQYF,TGTGCCAGCAGCCCGGGACTTTCGAGCTCCTACGAGCAGTACTTC
once,TRBV19,TRBJ1-2,NA,CASNPSPGVLRGYTF,TGTGCCAGCAACCCCAGTCCAGGGGTCCTCCGTGGCTACACCTTC
NA,TRBV4-1,TRBJ1-5,NA,CASSQAGNFDQPQHF,TGCGCCAGCAGCCAAGCAGGGAACTTCGATCAGCCCCAGCATTTT
NA,TRBV5-1,TRBJ1-2,NA,CASSLGAGYGYTF,TGCGCCAGCAGCTTGGGGGCTGGGTATGGCTACACCTTC
few,TRBV11-2,TRBJ2-7,TRBD2,CASSIGLAPSYEQYF,TGTGCCAGCAGCATCGGACTAGCGCCTTCCTACGAGCAGTACTTC
NA,TRBV5-1,TRBJ2-5,NA,CATGQGLNPQETQYF,TGCGCCACCGGACAGGGACTAAACCCTCAAGAGACCCAGTACTTC